This TCR beta chain was recovered during a study of OX40 agonist ivuxolimab in advanced cancers. General study points: Within 6 weeks, CD4+ and CD8+ blood T cells expanded clonally at 0.1 to 3.0 mg/kg. Expanded clones tended on average to be more numerous among CD8+ T cells than CD4+. No antigen was identified for the clonally expanded peripheral T cells.

To note about this clone: Its antigen is still unknown.

Assay: immunoSEQ multiplex PCR; the TCRdb copy retains only in-frame clones and omits some. Of some 60,000 clones detected, 91% appear once; the ten largest clones hold 1.5% to 2%. In germline, CDR1 is MNHNS, CDR2 SASEGT. Trimming cost V 4 bases and J 0 bases, with 9 bases left between them. The CDR3 sequence is 14 residues long. Patients had blood sampled at baseline and again on cycle 4 day 1 and cycle 7 day 1. The chain employs TRBV6-1 and TRBJ2-5, with D perhaps TRBD1 (6 bases). The specimen was CD4+ or CD8+ T cells sorted from blood, collected in a trial of the OX40 agonist ivuxolimab. This receptor was identified in an adult with an advanced solid tumor such as melanoma, head and neck, liver or kidney cancer. In DNA form, the CDR3 reads TGTGCCAGCAGTGGGCAGGGGAACCAAGAGACCCAGTACTTC. It specifies CASSGQGNQETQYF.